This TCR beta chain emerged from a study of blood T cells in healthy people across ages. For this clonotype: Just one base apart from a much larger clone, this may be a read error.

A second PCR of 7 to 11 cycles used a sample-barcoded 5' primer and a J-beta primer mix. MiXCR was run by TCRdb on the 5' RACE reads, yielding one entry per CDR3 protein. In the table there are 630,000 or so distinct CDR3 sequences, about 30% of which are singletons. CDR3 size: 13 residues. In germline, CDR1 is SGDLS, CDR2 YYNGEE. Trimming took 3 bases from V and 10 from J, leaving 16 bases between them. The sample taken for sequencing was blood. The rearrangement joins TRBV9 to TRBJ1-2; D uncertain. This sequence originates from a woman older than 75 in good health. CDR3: CASSEGSTGDYTF. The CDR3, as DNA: TGTGCCAGCAGCGAGGGCAGTACCGGAGACTACACCTTC.